This paragraph covers one T cell receptor (beta chain) sequence. As yet, its antigen is unknown. The data originate from a study of T cell responses to AZD1222 COVID-19 vaccine. Background on the study: Researchers grouped second doses given at about 4 or about 12 weeks into one pool.

Looked up from germline, CDR1 is LNHNV and CDR2 is YYDKDF (reference sequence). V lost 2 bases and J 0 bases, leaving 14 bases between the germline ends. The CDR3 loop spans 17 amino acids. Generated by immunoSEQ multiplex PCR, the TCRdb table keeps only in-frame clones and is missing some. The sample has approximately 160,000 clones; 93% are singletons. Study results and limitations: Repertoire sampling occurred only after the peak T cell response. Clonal diversity was possibly underestimated, and white British individuals and females predominated among donors. Spike-specific TCR breadth and depth grew following two AZD1222 doses.

The rearrangement joins TRBV15 to TRBJ1-5, with D perhaps TRBD1 (5 bases). The origin of this receptor is an adult in good health. Sequenced here: peripheral blood, sampled on day 0 of AZD1222 vaccination. CDR3: CATSRPMRGRSNQPQHF. The CDR3, as DNA: TGTGCCACCAGCAGACCAATGAGGGGTCGTAGCAATCAGCCCCAGCATTTT.